One sample yielded the 18 T cell receptor beta chains listed below, sequenced in a study of T cells in Graves' hyperthyroidism and ophthalmopathy (dated by TCRdb to about 2019). The library was obtained by multiplex PCR. The sequencer listed for this sample is Illumina HiSeq 2000. The TCR beta CDR3 regions were amplified from RNA transcripts. For the first round of RT-PCR on the TCR CDR3, the HTBI primer set was used together with the Qiagen OneStep RT-PCR kit. In TCRdb, the public reads were trimmed at Q25 with fastp and aligned with MiXCR, with productive beta chains retained. For every CDR3 protein sequence, its rows merge into one entry that carries the most common genes and DNA. This sample comprises about 290,000 distinct CDR3 sequences, approximately 14% of them detected only once. The top ten constitute 6.5% to 10% of the sample. Specimen: blood. These TCRs come from a woman in her 40s with Graves' hyperthyroidism.

This clonotype was found many times. J is TRBJ2-3 and V is TRBV27; TRBD1 is a possible D gene (6 bases). There are 11 residues in the CDR3. V was shortened by 4 bases and J by 11 bases, with 10 bases between the two germline ends. Germline assignment: CDR1 MNHEY and CDR2 SMNVEV (reference sequence). DNA of the CDR3: TGTGCCAGCAGTTCACCAGGGGTGCAGTATTTT. This sequence encodes CASSSPGVQYF.

This clonotype was picked up many times. This sequence joins TRBV12-3 or TRBV12-4 and TRBJ2-5; 9 nucleotides align to TRBD2. J gave up 5 bases and V 5 bases, and 9 bases lay outside the gene matches. CDR3 length: 15 amino acids. Written as DNA, the CDR3 is TGTGCCAGCAGTCCTCGTGCGGGGGGGGAGGAGACCCAGTACTTC. It codes for CASSPRAGGEETQYF.

The sample holds many counts of this clonotype. This chain connects TRBV6-1 to TRBJ1-1, with D maybe TRBD1 (5 bases). This CDR3 comprises 15 residues. CDR1 and CDR2 (germline): MNHNS, SASEGT. The V gene lost 6 bases and the J gene lost 0 bases, with 14 bases spanning the gap. CDR3 nucleotide sequence: TGTGCCAGCAGATCCTCCTGGGGCATGAACACTGAAGCTTTCTTT. This gives the protein CASRSSWGMNTEAFF.

This sequence joins TRBV28 and TRBJ2-7, with D tentatively TRBD1 or TRBD2 (5 bases each). This CDR3 is built from 14 residues. Trimming removed 5 bases at V and 3 bases at J, with 14 bases between. CDR1 and CDR2 from the germline V gene are MDHEN and SYDVKM. CDR3 sequence: CASSMQGRFYEQYF. In nucleotides, the CDR3 is TGTGCCAGCAGTATGCAGGGACGGTTCTACGAGCAGTACTTC.

This clonotype was observed at least ten times. The rearrangement uses TRBV6-1 and TRBJ1-2; unclear D gene. The CDR3 is 11 amino acids. V lost 7 bases to trimming and J lost 0 bases, with 3 bases between them. Germline V gene data show CDR1 as MNHNS and CDR2 as SASEGT. The CDR3 here is CASTTNYGYTF. Here the CDR3 DNA reads TGTGCCAGCACCACTAACTATGGCTACACCTTC.

The V gene is TRBV2, the J gene TRBJ2-1; TRBD2 matches at 7 bases. Germline CDR1 SNHLY, CDR2 FYNNEI. Trimming at V came to 1 base and at J to 4 bases, leaving 4 bases not matched to a gene. The CDR3 consists of 15 residues. In DNA, the CDR3 is TGTGCCAGCAGTGAAGTCCCAGCGGGATACAATGAGCAGTTCTTC. Its translation: CASSEVPAGYNEQFF.

This chain uses TRBV19 with TRBJ1-2; D not resolved. Germline CDR1 reads LNHDA; CDR2 reads SQIVND (reference sequence). This CDR3 has 14 residues. V lost 4 bases and J 6 bases, leaving 15 bases between the germline ends. The DNA of the CDR3 is TGTGCCAGTAGTACCCCTTCGCTGAAGGATGGCTACACCTTC. Amino acid sequence: CASSTPSLKDGYTF.

The sample holds many counts of this clonotype. This CDR3 is CAISAGRGSTGTGELFF. The CDR3 DNA follows: TGTGCCATCAGTGCTGGACGCGGGAGTACGGGCACCGGGGAGCTGTTTTTT. The chain uses TRBV10-3 and TRBJ2-2, with 7 nucleotides matching TRBD2. V dropped 4 bases and J dropped 4; count of bases not matched to a gene: 12. CDR1 and CDR2 from the germline V gene are ENHRY and SYGVKD. The CDR3 is 17 amino acids.

The sample holds one count of this clonotype. A much larger clone is a single base away; this may be a read error. V gene TRBV19 combines with J gene TRBJ1-1; D is unclear. Germline V lookup: CDR1 LNHDA, CDR2 SQIVND (reference sequence). CDR3 size: 15 residues. The CDR3 protein is CARSIEAGLNTEAFF. CDR3 sequence (DNA): TGTGCCCGTAGTATAGAGGCCGGGTTGAACACTGAAGCTTTCTTT.

The V gene is TRBV7-2, the J gene TRBJ1-1; D is unclear. The V and J ends lost 5 bases and 5 bases respectively, with 15 bases between them. The CDR3 is 14 amino acids. Looked up from germline, CDR1 is SGHTA and CDR2 is FQGNSA. The CDR3 nucleotides read TGTGCCAGCAGCCCTTTTGGTTGGGGAACTGAAGCTTTCTTT. This translates into CASSPFGWGTEAFF.

The chain links TRBV19 to TRBJ1-1; a possible D gene is TRBD1 (6 bases). This CDR3 has 14 amino acids. CDR1 and CDR2 (germline): LNHDA, SQIVND (reference sequence). The V end was cut by 6 bases, the J end by 1 base, with 12 bases between. CDR3 sequence: CASSTGHQNTEAFF. DNA for the CDR3: TGTGCCAGTAGCACGGGACACCAGAACACTGAAGCTTTCTTT.

Worth noting for this clonotype: Possible read error: a much larger clone is one base away. The J gene is TRBJ2-2, the V gene TRBV5-1, with 13 bases aligning to TRBD2. This CDR3 is built from 15 residues. In germline, CDR1 is SGHRS, CDR2 YFSETQ. CDR3: CPSSLGLAGSGELFF. CDR3 sequence (DNA): TGCCCCAGCAGCTTGGGACTAGCGGGATCCGGGGAGCTGTTTTTT.

This clonotype showed up just a few times. V gene TRBV6-1 combines with J gene TRBJ1-1; D is uncertain. This CDR3 contains 12 residues. The V gene's germline CDR1 is MNHNS and CDR2 SASEGT. Between the trimmed V and J ends, which lost 5 bases and 5 bases, there was a span of 9 bases. The CDR3 spells CASSSVGTEAFF. The CDR3, as DNA: TGTGCCAGCAGTTCTGTCGGTACTGAAGCTTTCTTT.

The chain has TRBV29-1 and TRBJ2-5; TRBD1 matches 9 bases. CDR3 length equals 12 residues. The trim removed 5 bases at V and 5 bases at J, leaving 3 bases unmatched. Germline CDR1 reads SQVTM; CDR2 reads ANQGSEA. As DNA, the CDR3 is TGCAGCGTTACAGGGGGCGGCGAGACCCAGTACTTC. Protein product: CSVTGGGETQYF.

This clonotype was detected ten times or more. CDR3 loop: CASSSHPAGETEAFF. CDR3 nucleotide sequence: TGTGCCAGCAGTTCCCATCCAGCGGGGGAGACTGAAGCTTTCTTT. The rearrangement joins TRBV6-5 to TRBJ1-1, with D possibly TRBD1 on 5 matching bases. V was pared by 4 bases and J by 5 bases, with 17 bases between. This CDR3 region has 15 residues. From germline, CDR1 is MNHEY and CDR2 SVGAGI.

This clonotype was observed a few times. This chain uses TRBV6-9 with TRBJ1-2; 7 bases are a match to TRBD1. CDR1 MNHGY and CDR2 SVAAGI come from the germline V gene. CDR3 length equals 17 residues. Trimming cost V 3 bases and J 4 bases; bases outside gene matches: 14. The CDR3 bases are TGTGCCAGCAGTTACACTGACCATAGGACAGGAGGCTATGGCTACACCTTC. Translating gives CASSYTDHRTGGYGYTF.

This clonotype was seen ten or more times. The V call is TRBV20-1, the J call TRBJ2-7, with 7 bases lining up with TRBD2. The CDR3 runs 14 residues. The germline gives CDR1 DFQATT, CDR2 SNEGSKA (reference sequence). With 1 base clipped from V and 3 bases from J, the junction kept 6 bases outside the gene matches. In DNA form, the CDR3 reads TGCAGTGCTAGAGGCCGGCTAGCGGTCTACGAGCAGTACTTC. Encoded protein: CSARGRLAVYEQYF.

The sample holds a few counts of this clonotype. The V call is TRBV5-1, the J call TRBJ1-4; D gene uncertain. This CDR3 is 15 amino acids long. Germline CDR1 is SGHRS and CDR2 is YFSETQ. V was trimmed by 0 bases and J by 7 bases, leaving 13 bases between them. The CDR3 bases are TGCGCCAGCAGCTTGGTATCAAGGGAAAGTGAAAAACTGTTTTTT. Translation: CASSLVSRESEKLFF.